The present TCR beta chain was sequenced within a study of blood T cell repertoires in COVID-19. About the research overall: Some COVID-19 samples were acute and others convalescent; all came from the United States, Italy and Spain. PBMCs, B-cell-depleted T cells, or T cells were the source of the cDNA or gDNA that made up the material.

Germline trimming cut 4 bases from V and 2 bases from J; bases unmatched to any gene: 17. The CDR3 is 18 amino acids. Germline CDR1 and CDR2: SGDLS and YYNGEE. The method was immunoSEQ multiplex PCR; TCRdb's version includes in-frame clones alone and lacks a portion of them. The sample records 52,000 or so clones, approximately 81% being singletons. This sequence was found in a man aged 50-60 years with acute or convalescent COVID-19. Sequencing used peripheral blood. The chain uses TRBV9 and TRBJ2-5; 7 bases map to TRBD1. CDR3 in DNA: TGTGCCAGCAGCCCGATGCGGACAGGCAGAATAGGGCAAGAGACCCAGTACTTC. Its translation is CASSPMRTGRIGQETQYF.